These 26 T cell receptor beta chains were sequenced from one sample in a study of T cell responses to AZD1222 COVID-19 vaccine. Clones were sequenced by immunoSEQ multiplex PCR, and TCRdb holds only the in-frame ones, with some missing. In the table there are fewer than 80,000 clones, 79% of which are singletons. The source material was peripheral blood, sampled on day 0 of MenACWY control vaccination. These receptors came from an adult in good health.

The rearrangement links TRBV11-2 to TRBJ1-3, with D maybe TRBD1 (6 bases). The V gene lost 1 base and the J gene lost 2 bases, with 9 bases spanning the gap. This CDR3 contains 15 residues. Germline CDR1 SGHAT, CDR2 FQNNGV. Here the CDR3 DNA reads TGTGCCAGCAGCTTAGGAGGGGGGACTGGAAACACCATATATTTT. Translating gives CASSLGGGTGNTIYF.

The CDR3 region is CASTGVGQGNYGYTF. The CDR3 region has the DNA TGTGCCAGCACTGGGGTGGGACAGGGTAACTATGGCTACACCTTC. The V call is TRBV28, the J call TRBJ1-2, with 9 bases that match TRBD1. The CDR3 totals 15 residues. J was trimmed by 1 base and V by 7 bases; bases with no gene match: 7. Germline-derived CDR1 and CDR2 are MDHEN and SYDVKM.

The V and J genes are TRBV16 and TRBJ2-3; D is undetermined. From germline, CDR1 is KGHSY and CDR2 FQNENV. The CDR3 has 15 residues. V was pared by 0 bases and J by 5 bases, with 12 bases between. CDR3 loop: CASSQSFDGRDTQYF. As DNA, the CDR3 is TGTGCCAGCAGCCAATCTTTCGATGGGCGAGATACGCAGTATTTT. Full variable domain (outside the CDR3, taken from reference TRBV16 and TRBJ2-3): GEEVAQTPKHLVRGEGQKAKLYCAPIKGHSYVFWYQQVLKNEFKFLISFQNENVFDETGMPKERFSAKCLPNSPCSLEIQATKLEDSAVYFCASSQSFDGRDTQYFGPGTRLTVL.

The chain is built from TRBV6-1 and TRBJ2-1, with D perhaps TRBD2 (6 bases). Between the trimmed V and J ends, which lost 2 bases and 0 bases, there was a span of 8 bases. The length of the CDR3 is 15 residues. Germline CDR1 reads MNHNS; CDR2 reads SASEGT. Written as DNA, the CDR3 is TGTGCCAGCAGTGAACTCGGGGGCTCCTACAATGAGCAGTTCTTC. Amino acid sequence: CASSELGGSYNEQFF.

V is TRBV18 and J is TRBJ2-1; 8 nucleotides align to TRBD1. V lost 3 bases and J lost 5; bases outside the gene matches: 6. Germline V gene data show CDR1 as KGHSH and CDR2 as LQKENI. CDR3 size: 15 residues. The CDR3 loop is CASSPLGTGHNEQFF. CDR3 bases: TGTGCCAGCTCACCGTTAGGGACAGGACACAATGAGCAGTTCTTC.

In this sample, this clone turned up a few times. The chain employs TRBV7-9 and TRBJ1-1, with no clear D. Germline V gene lookup returns CDR1 SEHNR and CDR2 FQNEAQ (reference sequence). CDR3 length: 15 residues. V lost 3 bases to trimming and J lost 8 bases, with 19 bases between them. The CDR3 spells CASSLWRSVNIEAFF. The CDR3 nucleotides are TGTGCCAGCAGCTTGTGGCGGTCCGTCAACATCGAAGCTTTCTTT. The entire variable domain, with the rest obtained from reference TRBV7-9 and TRBJ1-1, is as follows: DTGVSQNPRHKITKRGQNVTFRCDPISEHNRLYWYRQTLGQGPEFLTYFQNEAQLEKSRLLSDRFSAERPKGSFSTLEIQRTEQGDSAMYLCASSLWRSVNIEAFFGQGTRLTVV.

The chain joins TRBV7-9 to TRBJ1-5, with D possibly being TRBD1 (5 bases). Germline V CDR1 and CDR2: SEHNR, FQNEAQ (reference sequence). V lost 6 bases and J lost 3, with 24 bases in between. CDR3 length equals 18 residues. CDR3 nucleotides: TGTGCCAGCAGGAAAAACCGGGGGGAAAAACGGCTCAATCAGCCCCAGCATTTT. Its protein product is CASRKNRGEKRLNQPQHF. Variable domain in full (rest from reference TRBV7-9 and TRBJ1-5): DTGVSQNPRHKITKRGQNVTFRCDPISEHNRLYWYRQTLGQGPEFLTYFQNEAQLEKSRLLSDRFSAERPKGSFSTLEIQRTEQGDSAMYLCASRKNRGEKRLNQPQHFGDGTRLSIL.

V gene TRBV2 combines with J gene TRBJ2-5, with D perhaps TRBD1 or TRBD2 (5 bases each). CDR1 SNHLY and CDR2 FYNNEI come from the germline V gene. The CDR3 contains 14 residues. V lost 3 bases, J lost 3 bases, and 11 bases lay in between. CDR3 loop: CASSDGTQKETQYF. For the CDR3, the DNA is TGTGCCAGCAGTGATGGGACCCAGAAAGAGACCCAGTACTTC.

A single count supports this clone. The chain links TRBV13 to TRBJ2-1; 9 bases are shared with TRBD1. Germline CDR1 reads PRHDT; CDR2 reads FYEKMQ (reference sequence). The V segment lost 5 bases and the J segment 6 bases; nucleotides outside the gene matches: 11. The CDR3 covers 16 residues. The CDR3 loop reads CASSHSTGGRVNEQFF. Here the CDR3 DNA reads TGTGCCAGCAGCCATTCCACAGGGGGCAGGGTCAATGAGCAGTTCTTC.

The chain combines TRBV30 with TRBJ2-1; a possible D gene is TRBD1 (6 bases). The CDR3 has 14 residues. Deletions cut 5 bases from V and 9 bases from J, with 20 bases between. CDR1 and CDR2 from the germline V gene are GTSNPN and SVGIG (reference sequence). CDR3 residues: CAWGQTSHLGEQFF. The CDR3, as DNA: TGTGCCTGGGGACAGACCTCCCACTTGGGTGAGCAGTTCTTC.

The genes are TRBV15 and TRBJ2-7; 8 positions agree with TRBD1. After removal of 3 bases from V and 2 bases from J, the junction contained 3 bases not matched to a gene. The CDR3 runs 14 residues. Germline loops: CDR1 LNHNV, CDR2 YYDKDF (reference sequence). The CDR3: CATSSDRGPYEQYF. The CDR3 DNA sequence: TGTGCCACCAGCAGCGACAGGGGACCCTACGAGCAGTACTTC. Full variable domain (rest looked up from reference TRBV15 and TRBJ2-7): DAMVIQNPRYQVTQFGKPVTLSCSQTLNHNVMYWYQQKSSQAPKLLFHYYDKDFNNEADTPDNFQSRRPNTSFCFLDIRSPGLGDTAMYLCATSSDRGPYEQYFGPGTRLTVT.

This rearrangement joins TRBV30 to TRBJ1-1; D may be TRBD1 (5 bases). V was trimmed by 6 bases and J by 5 bases, leaving 10 bases between them. This CDR3 is built from 11 residues. Germline lookup yields CDR1 GTSNPN and CDR2 SVGIG (reference sequence). The CDR3 is CACGGWTEAFF. CDR3 DNA sequence: TGTGCCTGTGGGGGGTGGACTGAAGCTTTCTTT.

This clone was seen a handful of times. The chain employs TRBV9 and TRBJ2-7; 9 nucleotides line up with TRBD1. The CDR3 has 14 amino acids. CDR1 and CDR2 (germline): SGDLS, YYNGEE. V shed 10 bases, J shed 5 bases, and the junction held 13 bases outside the gene matches. The CDR3 DNA sequence: TGTGCCCGCTTAAGGACAGGGGATCCCCACGAGCAGTACTTC. Translated, it gives CARLRTGDPHEQYF.

V usage is TRBV6-2 or TRBV6-3 and J usage is TRBJ2-1; TRBD2 matches at 7 bases. Germline V gives CDR1 MNHEY, CDR2 SVGEGT. V dropped 2 bases and J dropped 2; count of bases not matched to a gene: 9. The CDR3 loop spans 17 amino acids. CDR3 DNA sequence: TGTGCCAGCAGTTACACACTAGGGCTAGCGGCCTACAATGAGCAGTTCTTC. Encoded protein: CASSYTLGLAAYNEQFF.

This clone was seen more than once but under ten times. V and J are TRBV7-2 and TRBJ2-4; D is ambiguous. Trimming took off 2 bases at V and 2 bases at J, with 10 bases between the two ends. This CDR3 contains 15 residues. Germline CDR1 and CDR2: SGHTA and FQGNSA. The CDR3, as DNA: TGTGCCAGCAGCTTATCAAGTGGGACCAAAAACATTCAGTACTTC. Protein: CASSLSSGTKNIQYF.

The V call is TRBV5-5, the J call TRBJ1-1; D remains unclear. V lost 4 bases and J lost 4, with 20 bases in between. CDR3 size: 16 residues. The germline gives CDR1 SGHKS, CDR2 YYEKEE (reference sequence). The CDR3 region is CASSLTSEGRSTEAFF. The CDR3 DNA is TGTGCCAGCAGCCTCACTTCTGAAGGGAGAAGCACTGAAGCTTTCTTT.

This chain joins TRBV28 and TRBJ2-3; D unclear. The CDR3 is made up of 16 amino acids. Trimming removed 6 bases at V and 6 bases at J, with 22 bases between. Germline V gene lookup returns CDR1 MDHEN and CDR2 SYDVKM. The CDR3 is CASSPTGESQYDTQYF. CDR3 nucleotide sequence: TGTGCCAGCAGCCCGACCGGAGAATCCCAATACGATACGCAGTATTTT.

This clone has only a few counts. The CDR3 loop reads CATWDLGNTIYF. The CDR3 nucleotides are TGTGCCACATGGGACTTAGGAAACACCATATATTTT. V is TRBV6-5 and J is TRBJ1-3; a weak D match, TRBD1 (5 bases). The ends were cut back, 10 bases at V and 4 bases at J, with 11 bases in the middle. The CDR3 has 12 amino acids. Per the germline V gene, CDR1 is MNHEY and CDR2 is SVGAGI.

The rearrangement links TRBV19 to TRBJ1-5; D remains ambiguous. V lost 6 bases and J lost 2, with 14 bases in between. CDR3 length: 15 amino acids. Germline V gene sequence: CDR1 LNHDA, CDR2 SQIVND (reference sequence). In DNA form, the CDR3 reads TGTGCCAGTAGAATGGAAGGGTACGGCAATCAGCCCCAGCATTTT. It codes for CASRMEGYGNQPQHF. Full variable domain (rest looked up from reference TRBV19 and TRBJ1-5): DGGITQSPKYLFRKEGQNVTLSCEQNLNHDAMYWYRQDPGQGLRLIYYSQIVNDFQKGDIAEGYSVSREKKESFPLTVTSAQKNPTAFYLCASRMEGYGNQPQHFGDGTRLSIL.

This chain links TRBV19 with TRBJ2-7, with D uncertain. V was shortened by 2 bases and J by 3 bases, with 20 bases between the two germline ends. Germline CDR1 LNHDA, CDR2 SQIVND (reference sequence). CDR3 length: 17 residues. The CDR3 region has the DNA TGTGCCAGTAGTATAAATCGTGGCAATTTTGATGTCTACGAGCAGTACTTC. Amino acids: CASSINRGNFDVYEQYF.

The rearrangement uses TRBV9 and TRBJ2-5; the match to TRBD2 covers 7 bases. The trim removed 4 bases at V and 5 bases at J, leaving 8 bases unmatched. Germline CDR1 SGDLS, CDR2 YYNGEE. The CDR3 length is 14 residues. Here the CDR3 reads CASSLSGGRETQYF. As DNA, the CDR3 is TGTGCCAGCAGCCTCTCGGGGGGTAGGGAGACCCAGTACTTC.

CDR3: CASSLENTGRSAKNIQYF. CDR3 DNA: TGTGCCAGCAGCTTAGAGAACACAGGGAGGAGCGCCAAAAACATTCAGTACTTC. The chain combines TRBV7-8 with TRBJ2-4, with D perhaps matching TRBD1 or TRBD2 (6 bases each). Germline-derived CDR1 and CDR2 are SGHVS and FQNEAQ. With 1 base removed from V and 1 base from J, the gap between germline ends came to 17 bases. The length of the CDR3 is 18 residues.

The chain combines TRBV5-6 with TRBJ1-5, with a tentative D call TRBD1 (5 bases). Germline V gene lookup returns CDR1 SGHDT and CDR2 YYEEEE. The CDR3 is made up of 14 amino acids. The V end lost 0 bases, the J end lost 2 bases, and 6 bases lay between the germline ends. The CDR3 DNA sequence: TGTGCCAGCAGCTTGGCCAGGGGCAATCAGCCCCAGCATTTT. It encodes CASSLARGNQPQHF.

The chain is built from TRBV10-3 and TRBJ2-6, with a tentative D call TRBD1 (6 bases). Germline V lookup: CDR1 ENHRY, CDR2 SYGVKD. The V gene lost 11 bases and the J gene lost 0 bases, with 11 bases spanning the gap. This CDR3 is built from 14 residues. The CDR3 sequence: CASTDSSGANVLTF. CDR3 nucleotide sequence: TGTGCCTCCACGGACAGCTCTGGGGCCAACGTCCTGACTTTC.

CDR3 coding DNA: TGTGCCAGCAGTACCCACTGGCCCCCCTACGAGCAGTACTTC. It encodes CASSTHWPPYEQYF. This chain links TRBV6-2 or TRBV6-3 with TRBJ2-7; D is unresolved. Germline V lookup: CDR1 MNHEY, CDR2 SVGEGT. The CDR3 has 14 amino acids. The V and J ends lost 5 bases and 2 bases respectively, with 13 bases between them.

This clone was seen more than once but under ten times. The rearrangement joins TRBV6-5 to TRBJ1-6, with a tentative D call TRBD1 (5 bases). CDR1 is MNHEY and CDR2 is SVGAGI in the germline V gene. The CDR3 is made up of 14 amino acids. The germline V and J ends were trimmed by 5 bases and 7 bases, with 12 bases remaining between them. In DNA, the CDR3 is TGTGCCAGCAGTCAGTGGGGGAAGAATTCACCCCTCCACTTT. This gives the protein CASSQWGKNSPLHF.